This T cell receptor (beta chain) came from a study of T-cell memory formation after mild COVID-19 (TCRdb year 2021). In the study overall: TCR sequence clusters from the two donors were found to be largely donor specific. The cohort comprised two young, previously healthy adult volunteers, one female and one male. Longitudinal TCRalpha and TCRbeta repertoire sequencing tracked T-cell clones expanding and contracting after mild COVID-19 in a couple of donors. The study at large found these results: The study covered only a couple of mild cases, and larger cohorts including severe cases with pre-infection samples were considered necessary. The detection of some responding clones in pre-infection memory suggests that pre-existing cross-reactive memory T cells joined the SARS-CoV-2 response. Clones that contracted from day 15 to 85 showed balanced CD4/CD8 phenotypes, whereas a second wave of clones that expanded from day 15 to 37 leaned towards CD4+. Contracting CD4+ clones were found mainly in CM and EM memory subsets, while CD8+ clones were enriched in EMRA. Whether the second-wave clones peaking on day 37 were SARS-CoV-2 specific was not confirmed.

V and J are trimmed by 7 bases and 5 bases, and the gene matches miss 8 bases of the junction. The CDR3 spans 13 residues, from the cysteine through the phenylalanine. Only CDR3 DNA is held: 39 bases, read in frame from base 1. From a lookup of the germline V gene, CDR1 and CDR2 are SQVTM and ANQGSEA. Ficoll-Paque density gradient centrifugation was the method used to isolate PBMCs. Remarks on this clonotype: What this receptor recognizes is not known. Per-nucleotide qualities are absent, and no much larger clonotype sits a single base away.

Data came from an Illumina NovaSeq 6000. Using 5'RACE with constant-segment primers, TCRalpha and TCRbeta cDNA libraries were constructed, with sample barcodes and unique molecular identifiers added in the process. RNA was extracted from every sample with Trizol reagent. Amplification of the libraries took two PCR steps, and the second step added a second sample barcode plus Illumina TruSeq adapters. Sequencing of libraries was performed on an Illumina NovaSeq with 2 x 150 bp paired-end reads. From the authors' description of their analysis: The reads were demultiplexed and collapsed into UMI-guided consensus sequences using migec v1.2.7. Using mixcr v2.1.11, the UMI consensuses were aligned to TRA and TRB V and J templates and assembled into clonotypes. A clonotype was counted as expanded or contracted only when both edgeR and NoisET called the clonotype significant, with the noise models trained on biological replicates. edgeR calls used a false discovery rate-adjusted p below 0.01 and a log2 fold-change threshold of 1. PCA with hierarchical clustering of max-normalized trajectories of the 1000 most abundant clonotypes was used as exploratory dynamics analysis. Separately sequenced CD4+ and CD8+ repertoires were used to assign a CD4 or CD8 phenotype to each responding clone. Clones were called with MiXCR by TCRdb after fastp trimmed the public reads at Q25, and only in-frame beta chains were retained. Every entry covers one CDR3 protein and lists the most common genes and DNA from its rows. These V and J calls derive from TCRdb rather than the authors' analysis. The sample table records 350,000 to 500,000 distinct CDR3 sequences; around 18% of these occur just once. The ten largest clonotypes hold roughly 8.4% of the sample.

This sequence was found in an adult woman who had mild COVID-19 (a few samples of this study predate the infection). The sample titles of this study are shuffled in the database, so cell type and time point are left out; the donor was told from shared clones. Specimen: PBMCs or a T cell subset sorted from them (not recorded which). This sequence uses TRBV29-1 and TRBJ1-2, with TRBD1 matching 9 junction bases. In nucleotides, the sequence is TGCAGCGCTAGGACAGGGGTTGGGTATGGCTACACCTTC. Translated, this is CSARTGVGYGYTF.